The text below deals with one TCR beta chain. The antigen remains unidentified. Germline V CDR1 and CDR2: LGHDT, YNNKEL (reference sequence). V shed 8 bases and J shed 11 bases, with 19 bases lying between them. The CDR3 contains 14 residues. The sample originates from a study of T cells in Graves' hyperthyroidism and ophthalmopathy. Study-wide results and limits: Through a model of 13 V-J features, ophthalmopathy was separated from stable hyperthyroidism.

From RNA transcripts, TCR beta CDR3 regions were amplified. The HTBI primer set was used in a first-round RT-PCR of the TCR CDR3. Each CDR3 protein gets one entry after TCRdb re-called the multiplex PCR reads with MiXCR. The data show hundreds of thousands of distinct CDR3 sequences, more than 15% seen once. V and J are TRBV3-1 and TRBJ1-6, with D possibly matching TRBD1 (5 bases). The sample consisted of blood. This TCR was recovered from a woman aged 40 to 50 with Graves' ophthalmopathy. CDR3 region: CASSRGASGPPLHF. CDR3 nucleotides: TGTGCCAGCTCGCGAGGGGCAAGCGGTCCACCCCTCCACTTT.